One sample yielded the 26 T cell receptor beta chains listed below, sequenced in a study of T cell responses to AZD1222 COVID-19 vaccine (dated by TCRdb to the early 2020s). Library construction relied on the immunoSEQ multiplex PCR assay. Imported from immuneACCESS, the table was reduced by TCRdb to in-frame sequences with V and J called. These copies leave out some clones; in studies compared against another copy, an unresolved V gene accounts for under half, and the cause of the remainder is not known. Counted in this sample were over 100,000 clones; around nine tenths of them appeared once. The ten largest account for more than 15% of the sample. The time point label for this specimen denotes: baseline before first vaccination. The sequencing here drew on peripheral blood, taken on day 0 of AZD1222 vaccination. The receptors here all came from an adult in good health.

The rearrangement links TRBV12-3 or TRBV12-4 to TRBJ1-5; D possibly corresponds to TRBD1 (6 bases). The CDR3 sequence is 11 residues long. V dropped 1 base and J dropped 15 bases, with 10 bases sitting between them. The CDR3 reads CASSLGQGLHF. The CDR3 DNA reads TGTGCCAGCAGTTTAGGGCAGGGGTTGCATTTT.

The chain employs TRBV7-2 and TRBJ2-7, with 8 bases identical to TRBD2. The junction had 8 bases not matched to a gene; V was cut back by 1 base and J by 6 bases. CDR1 and CDR2 (germline): SGHTA, FQGNSA. This CDR3 contains 15 residues. CDR3 residues: CASSLEGSGGAEQYF. In DNA form, the CDR3 reads TGTGCCAGCAGCTTAGAGGGGAGCGGGGGTGCCGAGCAGTACTTC.

The CDR3 DNA follows: TGTGCCAGCAGTGAATTGGGGGACGGCGAAAAACTGTTTTTT. Its translation is CASSELGDGEKLFF. This chain connects TRBV25-1 to TRBJ1-4; D possibly corresponds to TRBD1 (5 bases). Germline V gene lookup returns CDR1 MGHDK and CDR2 SYGVNS. V was clipped by 1 base and J by 8 bases, with 11 bases between them. The length of the CDR3 is 14 residues.

This clone has only one observation. Distinct nucleotide sequences in the sample also encode this CDR3. The V call is TRBV5-1, the J call TRBJ1-4; D not resolved. From germline, CDR1 is SGHRS and CDR2 YFSETQ. V shed 3 bases and J shed 0 bases, with 6 bases lying between them. This CDR3 region has 14 residues. CDR3 nucleotide sequence: TGCGCCAGCAGCTCCAGCACAACTAATGAAAAACTGTTTTTT. Encoded protein: CASSSSTTNEKLFF. Filled out from reference TRBV5-1 and TRBJ1-4, the complete variable domain reads KAGVTQTPRYLIKTRGQQVTLSCSPISGHRSVSWYQQTPGQGLQFLFEYFSETQRNKGNFPGRFSGRQFSNSRSEMNVSTLELGDSALYLCASSSSTTNEKLFFGSGTQLSVL.

A single count supports this clone. The rearrangement links TRBV18 to TRBJ2-3, with TRBD1 matching over 8 bases. The junction had 2 bases not matched to a gene; V was cut back by 3 bases and J by 3 bases. The CDR3 has 14 amino acids. Germline loops: CDR1 KGHSH, CDR2 LQKENI. Here the CDR3 reads CASSPRQGTDTQYF. CDR3 DNA: TGTGCCAGCTCACCTAGACAGGGGACAGATACGCAGTATTTT. Drawing the rest from reference TRBV18 and TRBJ2-3, the complete variable domain is NAGVMQNPRHLVRRRGQEARLRCSPMKGHSHVYWYRQLPEEGLKFMVYLQKENIIDESGMPKERFSAEFPKEGPSILRIQQVVRGDSAAYFCASSPRQGTDTQYFGPGTRLTVL.

This clone was seen only a few times. V gene TRBV25-1 combines with J gene TRBJ2-3; D ambiguous. Trimming pared 1 base from V and 5 bases from J, leaving 13 bases between. The CDR3 loop spans 15 amino acids. Germline-derived CDR1 and CDR2 are MGHDK and SYGVNS. DNA of the CDR3: TGTGCCAGCAGTGAATCCTCCGGCCGAGGAGATACGCAGTATTTT. This sequence encodes CASSESSGRGDTQYF.

V gene TRBV6-5 combines with J gene TRBJ1-6; weak D call: TRBD1 (6 bases). The CDR3 spans 15 residues. V was clipped by 10 bases and J by 8 bases, with 21 bases between them. Germline assignment: CDR1 MNHEY and CDR2 SVGAGI. The DNA for the CDR3 is TGTGCCACCCTGGAGACAGGCCGATGGGATTCACCCCTCCACTTT. Amino acid sequence: CATLETGRWDSPLHF.

The chain combines TRBV3-1 (or the pseudogene TRBV3-2) with TRBJ2-7; maybe TRBD2 (5 bases). The CDR3 is 11 amino acids. Trimming shortened V by 3 bases and J by 6 bases, and 6 bases separated the two germline ends. CDR1 and CDR2 from the germline V gene are LGHDT and YNNKEL (reference sequence). The CDR3 spells CASSHRGEQYF. The DNA of the CDR3 is TGTGCCAGCAGCCACCGGGGCGAGCAGTACTTC.

The CDR3: CASAEGGGNNYEQYV. The CDR3 region has the DNA TGCGCCAGCGCCGAGGGGGGAGGGAACAACTACGAGCAGTACGTC. V and J are TRBV5-1 and TRBJ2-7; a possible D gene is TRBD2 (7 bases). This CDR3 spans 15 amino acids. V was cut by 7 bases and J by 3 bases, with 20 bases left in between. From germline, CDR1 is SGHRS and CDR2 YFSETQ.

The chain uses TRBV5-1 and TRBJ1-1; D remains ambiguous. The CDR3 consists of 14 residues. The V end lost 0 bases, the J end lost 6 bases, and 12 bases lay between the germline ends. The germline CDR1 and CDR2 sequences are SGHRS and YFSETQ. The CDR3 DNA is TGCGCCAGCAGCTTGGGGGCACCCCGGGCTGAAGCTTTCTTT. Residues: CASSLGAPRAEAFF.

The chain joins TRBV27 to TRBJ1-6, with a possible D match to TRBD1 (5 bases). This CDR3 has 14 residues. Germline V lookup: CDR1 MNHEY, CDR2 SMNVEV (reference sequence). Trimming removed 2 bases at V and 6 bases at J, with 8 bases between. CDR3 DNA: TGTGCCAGCAGTTTACAGGGAGGTAATTCACCCCTCCACTTT. Translated: CASSLQGGNSPLHF.

The V gene is TRBV11-3, the J gene TRBJ2-3, with TRBD2 identical over 11 bases. Per germline, CDR1 SGHNT and CDR2 YENEEA. J was trimmed by 2 bases and V by 4 bases; bases with no gene match: 17. The CDR3 runs to 20 residues. Written as DNA, the CDR3 is TGTGCCAGCAGCTCATGGACAGACAGTAGCGGGAGGGCGGACACAGATACGCAGTATTTT. Its protein is CASSSWTDSSGRADTDTQYF.

The chain joins TRBV2 to TRBJ1-1; D unresolved. The length of the CDR3 is 11 residues. V was trimmed by 6 bases and J by 7 bases, leaving 9 bases between them. Germline values: CDR1 SNHLY, CDR2 FYNNEI. CDR3: CASSGKGEAFF. CDR3 DNA: TGTGCCAGCAGCGGGAAGGGTGAAGCTTTCTTT.

This chain uses TRBV9 with TRBJ2-2; TRBD1 aligns across 9 bases. Germline CDR1 and CDR2: SGDLS and YYNGEE. With V trimmed by 4 bases and J by 4 bases, 14 bases remained unmatched. The CDR3 extends over 18 amino acids. CDR3 sequence reads: CASSPHVGGQGGTGELFF. Written as DNA, the CDR3 is TGTGCCAGCAGCCCACATGTGGGGGGACAGGGAGGCACCGGGGAGCTGTTTTTT. Based on the CDR3 plus reference TRBV9 and TRBJ2-2, the full variable domain is DSGVTQTPKHLITATGQRVTLRCSPRSGDLSVYWYQQSLDQGLQFLIQYYNGEERAKGNILERFSAQQFPDLHSELNLSSLELGDSALYFCASSPHVGGQGGTGELFFGEGSRLTVL.

The J gene is TRBJ1-1, the V gene TRBV7-2; 10 bases are shared with TRBD1. The germline V gene has CDR1 SGHTA and CDR2 FQGNSA. The ends lost 5 bases at V and 3 bases at J; junction bases unmatched: 6. The CDR3 loop spans 15 amino acids. This chain's CDR3 is CASSKTGGKDTEAFF. CDR3 DNA sequence: TGTGCCAGCAGCAAGACAGGGGGCAAGGACACTGAAGCTTTCTTT.

To note about this clone: The junction departs from the called germline gene at one end, perhaps through a read error. The chain couples TRBV20-1 to TRBJ1-5; D is possibly TRBD1 (5 bases). The CDR3 is 11 residues long. Germline CDR1 is DFQATT and CDR2 is SNEGSKA (reference sequence). The CDR3 coding sequence is TGCAGTGCTAGAGGCGGGGCCAGGGAGACATTT. This gives the protein CSARGGARETF.

As DNA, the CDR3 is TGTGCCAGCTGGTGGGGTACCCCCGGGATCTACGAGCAGTACGTC. Translation gives CASWWGTPGIYEQYV. The chain is built from TRBV6-4 and TRBJ2-7, with a possible D match to TRBD2 (5 bases). V dropped 8 bases and J dropped 3 bases, with 20 bases sitting between them. Germline CDR1 reads MRHNA; CDR2 reads SNTAGT. The CDR3 has 15 amino acids.

V usage is TRBV7-2 and J usage is TRBJ1-3, with D perhaps TRBD1 (6 bases). The CDR3 consists of 15 residues. Trimming took 1 base from V and 2 from J, leaving 9 bases between them. From germline, CDR1 is SGHTA and CDR2 FQGNSA. Here the CDR3 reads CASSLGWGPGNTIYF. For the CDR3, the DNA is TGTGCCAGCAGCTTAGGATGGGGGCCTGGAAACACCATATATTTT.

The rearrangement joins TRBV3-1 (or the pseudogene TRBV3-2) to TRBJ1-6; possibly TRBD1 for D (5 bases). Looked up from germline, CDR1 is LGHDT and CDR2 is YNNKEL (reference sequence). V lost 0 bases to trimming and J lost 6 bases, with 15 bases between them. The CDR3 length is 17 residues. The CDR3 spells CASSQEQWGRSNSPLHF. DNA of the CDR3: TGTGCCAGCAGCCAAGAGCAGTGGGGCCGGTCTAATTCACCCCTCCACTTT.

The chain uses TRBV29-1 and TRBJ2-2; no reliable D call. Germline-derived CDR1 and CDR2 are SQVTM and ANQGSEA. The CDR3 contains 11 residues. Trimming took off 3 bases at V and 6 bases at J, with 5 bases between the two ends. CDR3 amino acids: CSVEEPGELFF. The CDR3 coding sequence is TGCAGCGTTGAGGAACCCGGGGAGCTGTTTTTT.

This clone appeared a single time. The chain has TRBV6-5 and TRBJ1-4; tentative D call: TRBD1 (6 bases). Germline CDR1 MNHEY, CDR2 SVGAGI. The CDR3 length is 15 residues. V lost 7 bases, J lost 0 bases, and 12 bases lay in between. The CDR3 sequence: CASTQNRATNEKLFF. The CDR3 DNA follows: TGTGCCAGCACCCAAAACAGGGCAACTAATGAAAAACTGTTTTTT.

V usage is TRBV4-3 and J usage is TRBJ1-5; D unresolved. Between the trimmed V and J ends, which lost 0 bases and 5 bases, there was a span of 11 bases. The CDR3 has 15 amino acids. Germline CDR1 reads LGHNA; CDR2 reads YSLEER. The CDR3 here is CASSQDHLSYQPQHF. The CDR3 bases are TGCGCCAGCAGCCAAGATCATTTATCATATCAGCCCCAGCATTTT.

The chain carries TRBV29-1 and TRBJ2-3; D remains unclear. V lost 3 bases, J lost 2 bases, and 9 bases lay in between. The CDR3 is 13 residues long. The germline V gene encodes CDR1 SQVTM and CDR2 ANQGSEA. The chain's CDR3 is CSVDQSHTDTQYF. The CDR3 DNA is TGCAGCGTTGATCAGAGCCACACAGATACGCAGTATTTT.

With regard to this clone: The same CDR3 is also encoded by other DNA sequences in this sample. The chain has TRBV6-5 and TRBJ1-1, with 8 positions matching TRBD1. The junction had 2 bases not matched to a gene; V was cut back by 2 bases and J by 0 bases. The germline gives CDR1 MNHEY, CDR2 SVGAGI. This CDR3 is 15 amino acids long. CDR3: CASSYQGQVNTEAFF. The CDR3 DNA reads as TGTGCCAGCAGTTACCAGGGACAGGTGAACACTGAAGCTTTCTTT.

CDR3 residues: CASRIPGTGLEKLFF. The CDR3 DNA is TGTGCCAGCAGAATTCCGGGGACAGGGCTTGAAAAACTGTTTTTT. The rearrangement joins TRBV6-5 to TRBJ1-4; 9 bases align to TRBD1. Trimming cost V 6 bases and J 7 bases; bases outside gene matches: 9. The CDR3 is 15 amino acids. Germline CDR1 reads MNHEY; CDR2 reads SVGAGI.

This clone was counted a single time. The chain recombines TRBV3-1 (or the pseudogene TRBV3-2) with TRBJ1-6; the D is unclear. This CDR3 spans 13 amino acids. The ends were cut back, 4 bases at V and 4 bases at J, with 5 bases in the middle. Germline V CDR1 and CDR2: LGHDT, YNNKEL (reference sequence). Written as DNA, the CDR3 is TGTGCCAGCAGCCCAGTATATAATTCACCCCTCCACTTT. Its translation is CASSPVYNSPLHF.